This T cell receptor beta chain was captured in a study of early T cells in non-severe SARS-CoV-2 infection. This clonotype was recorded a few times. What it binds is not known. Study-level points and caveats: VDJdb-based matching was biased toward anti-spike CD8 responses and missed private and CD4 specificities.

TCRdb fed the 5' RACE reads into MiXCR, producing one record per CDR3 protein. The sample has about 98,000 distinct CDR3 sequences; 11% are singletons. What was sequenced was whole blood. The origin of this receptor is an adult who was a healthcare worker with PCR-confirmed SARS-CoV-2 infection or an uninfected control (not recorded which).

CDR3 in DNA: TGTGCCAGCAGTTTACGACGGAGGGACGAGACCCAGTACTTC. Amino acid sequence: CASSLRRRDETQYF. The chain couples TRBV12-3 or TRBV12-4 to TRBJ2-5; D might be TRBD2 (6 bases). The CDR3 sequence is 14 residues long. Between the trimmed V and J ends, which lost 2 bases and 5 bases, there was a span of 12 bases.